This T cell receptor (beta chain) was sequenced during a study of blood T cell repertoires in COVID-19. Study details: Samples of COVID-19 (acute and convalescent) were obtained from the United States, Italy and Spain. PBMCs, B-cell-depleted T cells, or T cells provided the cDNA or gDNA that made up the material.

Per the original data handling: Nucleated cell counts were estimated from reference gene primer amplification. Data came from immunoSEQ multiplex PCR; TCRdb stores just in-frame clones and leaves some out. V, J and clone size are those of that table, while D and trimming were read from the DNA. Seen here are fewer than 25,000 clones, 90% observed once, and the top ten hold less than 3.5%. V was clipped by 3 bases and J by 4 bases; unmatched bases: 8. This CDR3 has 17 residues. Germline CDR1 and CDR2: KGHSH and LQKENI. Material for sequencing was peripheral blood. This TCR was recovered from a man between 70 and 80 years old with acute or convalescent COVID-19. The chain employs TRBV18 and TRBJ2-2; 10 positions agree with TRBD1. The CDR3 DNA reads as TGTGCCAGCTCACCGACAGGGGGCGAAGTGTCCACCGGGGAGCTGTTTTTT. This codes for CASSPTGGEVSTGELFF.